This TCR beta chain stems from a study of cytomegalovirus exposure and HLA in healthy donors. TCRdb's table, derived via immunoSEQ multiplex PCR, lists solely in-frame clones and lacks some. The table records roughly 120,000 clones, just under 90% of them present only once. Trimming cost V 5 bases and J 0 bases, with 17 bases left between them. The CDR3 consists of 17 residues. The germline V gene encodes CDR1 LNHDA and CDR2 SQIVND (reference sequence). The sequence was collected from a man aged 25-45 years in good health and CMV-seronegative. V gene TRBV19 combines with J gene TRBJ1-3; maybe TRBD1 (5 bases). Specimen: PBMCs. The CDR3 protein is CASSPGRTPDSGNTIYF. The DNA of the CDR3 is TGTGCCAGTAGTCCAGGGAGGACGCCCGACTCTGGAAACACCATATATTTT.